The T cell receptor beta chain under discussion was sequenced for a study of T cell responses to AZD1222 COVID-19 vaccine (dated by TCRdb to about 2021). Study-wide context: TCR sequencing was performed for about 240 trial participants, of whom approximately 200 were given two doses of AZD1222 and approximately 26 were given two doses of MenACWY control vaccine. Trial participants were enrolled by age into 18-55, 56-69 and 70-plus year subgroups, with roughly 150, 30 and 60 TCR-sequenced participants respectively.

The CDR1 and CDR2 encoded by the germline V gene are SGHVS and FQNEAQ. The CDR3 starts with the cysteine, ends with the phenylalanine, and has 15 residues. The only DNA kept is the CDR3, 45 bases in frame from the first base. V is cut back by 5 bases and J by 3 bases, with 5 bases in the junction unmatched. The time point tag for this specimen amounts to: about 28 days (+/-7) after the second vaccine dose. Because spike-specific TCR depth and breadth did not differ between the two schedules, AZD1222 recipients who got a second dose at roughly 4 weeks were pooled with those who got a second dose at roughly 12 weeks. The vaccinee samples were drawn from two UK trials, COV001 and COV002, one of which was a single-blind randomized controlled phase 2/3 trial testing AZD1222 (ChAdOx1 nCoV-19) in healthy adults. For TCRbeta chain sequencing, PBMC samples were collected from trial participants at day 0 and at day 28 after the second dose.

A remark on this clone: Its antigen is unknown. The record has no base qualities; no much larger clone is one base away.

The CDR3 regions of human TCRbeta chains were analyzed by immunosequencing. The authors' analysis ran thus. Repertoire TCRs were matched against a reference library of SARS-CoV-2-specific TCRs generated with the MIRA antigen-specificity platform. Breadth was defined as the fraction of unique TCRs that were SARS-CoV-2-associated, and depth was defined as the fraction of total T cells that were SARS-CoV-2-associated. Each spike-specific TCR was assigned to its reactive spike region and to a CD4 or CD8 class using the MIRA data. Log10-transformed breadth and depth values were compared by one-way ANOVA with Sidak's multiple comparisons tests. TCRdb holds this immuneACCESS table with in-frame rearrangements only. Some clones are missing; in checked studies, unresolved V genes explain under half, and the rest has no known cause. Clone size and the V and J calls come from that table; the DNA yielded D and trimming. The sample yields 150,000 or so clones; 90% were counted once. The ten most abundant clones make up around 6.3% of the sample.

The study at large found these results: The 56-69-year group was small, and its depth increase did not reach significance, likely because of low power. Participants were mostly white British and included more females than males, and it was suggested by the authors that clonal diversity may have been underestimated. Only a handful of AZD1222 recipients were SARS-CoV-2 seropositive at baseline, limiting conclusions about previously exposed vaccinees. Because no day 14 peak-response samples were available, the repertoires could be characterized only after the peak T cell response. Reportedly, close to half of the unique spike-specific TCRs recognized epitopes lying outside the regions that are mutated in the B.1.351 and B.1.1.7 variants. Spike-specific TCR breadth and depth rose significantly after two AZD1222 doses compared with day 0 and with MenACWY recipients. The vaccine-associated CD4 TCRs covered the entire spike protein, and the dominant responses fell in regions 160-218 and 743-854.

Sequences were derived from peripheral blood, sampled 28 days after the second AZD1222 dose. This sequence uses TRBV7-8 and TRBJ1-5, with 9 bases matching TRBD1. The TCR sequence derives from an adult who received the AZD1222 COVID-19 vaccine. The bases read TGTGCCAGCAGCGTGGGACAGGGTGACAATCAGCCCCAGCATTTT. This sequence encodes CASSVGQGDNQPQHF. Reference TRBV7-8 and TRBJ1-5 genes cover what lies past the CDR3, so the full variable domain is GAGVSQSPRYKVAKRGQDVALRCDPISGHVSLFWYQQALGQGPEFLTYFQNEAQLDKSGLPSDRFFAERPEGSVSTLKIQRTQQEDSAVYLCASSVGQGDNQPQHFGDGTRLSIL.